The T cell receptor beta chain under discussion was sequenced for a study of Ad26.COV2.S vaccination and SARS-CoV-2 variants. Overall study results and limits: Non-spike TCR breadth was similar in vaccine and placebo recipients. There was a possibility that the TCR breadth and depth analyses underestimated total T cell responses.

Germline V lookup: CDR1 LGHDT, CDR2 YNNKEL (reference sequence). This CDR3 comprises 17 residues. The ends were cut back, 0 bases at V and 1 base at J, with 13 bases in the middle. Turning to this clone: Its antigen is unknown.

This sample's treatment: approximately 18 received Ad26.COV2.S at low or high dose, single or two shots; about five received placebo; per-sample allocation not given. Sample collection was performed on day 63 after the first vaccine or placebo injection. Boston supplied an adult donor aged 18-55 years. Libraries were prepared by immunoSEQ multiplex PCR; TCRdb keeps only in-frame clonotypes and omits some of them. The data contain about 440,000 clones, approximately 88% of them singletons. This sample comprised peripheral blood, obtained in a trial of Ad26.COV2.S vaccine versus placebo. The sequence was collected from a person aged 18-60 years who received the Ad26.COV2.S COVID-19 vaccine or a placebo. The V and J genes are TRBV3-1 (or the pseudogene TRBV3-2) and TRBJ2-1; TRBD2 is a possible D gene (5 bases). The chain's CDR3 is CASSQEPTSISYNEQFF. The CDR3, as DNA: TGTGCCAGCAGCCAAGAGCCAACTAGTATTTCCTACAATGAGCAGTTCTTC.